This TCR beta chain came from a study of regulatory T cells in long-lasting Graves disease. TCR beta libraries were built with iRepertoire HTBI primers and Arm-PCR of CDR3 regions. From the multiplex PCR reads, TCRdb called clonotypes with MiXCR, one entry per CDR3 protein. The table records roughly 560,000 distinct CDR3 sequences, around 13% of them present only once. Time point specified: newly diagnosed GD, antithyroid drugs for less than 3 months. Construction of the TCR library relied on RNA isolated from PBMCs. CDR3 size: 15 residues. The germline V gene has CDR1 LNHDA and CDR2 SQIVND (reference sequence). Trimming removed 0 bases from V and 4 bases from J, with 10 bases in between. The same specimen was also included in a second study, on T cells in Graves' hyperthyroidism and ophthalmopathy.

The genes are TRBV19 and TRBJ1-5; D gene ambiguous. The origin of this receptor is a woman in her 30s with Graves disease. The sample consisted of peripheral blood mononuclear cells (PBMCs), taken at new diagnosis, from a patient treated with antithyroid drugs. This chain's CDR3 is CASSIDLNGNQPQHF. In DNA form, the CDR3 reads TGTGCCAGTAGTATAGATCTGAACGGGAATCAGCCCCAGCATTTT.